The text below deals with one T cell receptor beta chain. This sample was taken from a study of control samples from healthy donors and cancer patients. Profiling relied on immunoSEQ multiplex PCR, and the TCRdb table lists in-frame clones only, not all of them. The sample contains approximately 58,000 clones, around 87% of which appear only once. Trimming took 10 bases from V and 5 from J; bases not matched to a gene: 9. The length of the CDR3 is 13 residues. Looked up from germline, CDR1 is ENHRY and CDR2 is SYGVKD. The rearrangement joins TRBV10-3 to TRBJ1-1, with TRBD1 identical over 8 bases. Material for sequencing was PBMCs. This TCR was sampled from an older woman with lung cancer. The CDR3: CASRQGWETEAFF. As DNA, the CDR3 is TGTGCCAGCAGACAGGGGTGGGAAACTGAAGCTTTCTTT.